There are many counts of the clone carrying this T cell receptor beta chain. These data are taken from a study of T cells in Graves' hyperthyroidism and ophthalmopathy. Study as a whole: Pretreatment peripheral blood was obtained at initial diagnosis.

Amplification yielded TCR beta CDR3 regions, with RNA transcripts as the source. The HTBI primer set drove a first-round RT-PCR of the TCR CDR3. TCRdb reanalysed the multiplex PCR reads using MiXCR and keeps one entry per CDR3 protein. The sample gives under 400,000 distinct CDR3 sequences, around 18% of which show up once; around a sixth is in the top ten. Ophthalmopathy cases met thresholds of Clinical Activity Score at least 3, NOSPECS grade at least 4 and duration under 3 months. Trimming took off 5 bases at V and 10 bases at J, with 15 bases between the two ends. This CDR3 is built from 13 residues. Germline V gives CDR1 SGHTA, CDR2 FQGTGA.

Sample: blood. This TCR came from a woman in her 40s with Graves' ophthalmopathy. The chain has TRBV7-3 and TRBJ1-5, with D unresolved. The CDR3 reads CASSLTPGSPQHF. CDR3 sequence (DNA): TGTGCCAGCAGCCTCACCCCGGGATCTCCCCAGCATTTT.